The rows below give T cell receptor beta chains drawn from one sample of a study of cytomegalovirus exposure and HLA in healthy donors. Sequenced by immunoSEQ multiplex PCR; TCRdb stores in-frame clones only, minus some. The table lists more than 80,000 clones, 64% of them singletons. The specimen sequenced was PBMCs. The receptors derive from a man between 60 and 75 years old in good health and CMV-seronegative. Each CDR3 is given with its conserved first and last residue. A D gene is named only where the DNA matches it firmly. Size is omitted from some rows. Given values are once, few, many or a class for expanded clones.

v_gene,abundance,j_gene,d_gene,CDR3nt,CDR3aa
TRBV11-2,few,TRBJ2-5,.,TGTGCCAGCAGCAGACGAGGAGGGGTAGACGAGACCCAGTACTTC,CASSRRGGVDETQYF
TRBV7-2,.,TRBJ1-6,.,TGTGCCAGCTCCCTGGAGGGGTCCTATAATTCACCCCTCCACTTT,CASSLEGSYNSPLHF
TRBV6-1,.,TRBJ1-1,.,TGTGCCAGCAGCGTCGTAAGGAGCACTGAAGCTTTCTTT,CASSVVRSTEAFF
TRBV18,.,TRBJ1-6,TRBD1,TGTGCCAGCTCACCGACAGGGGGTGATTCACCCCTCCACTTT,CASSPTGGDSPLHF
TRBV6-1,.,TRBJ2-7,TRBD2,TGTGCCAGTTTTCGGACTAGCGGCTCCTACGAGCAGTACTTC,CASFRTSGSYEQYF
TRBV5-6,.,TRBJ1-3,TRBD1,TGTGCCAGCAGCTTGACAGTCGGCAGGGGGCAATTTCCTGGAAACACCATATATTTT,CASSLTVGRGQFPGNTIYF
TRBV5-1,.,TRBJ2-7,TRBD2,TGCGCCAGCAGCTTCAGCGCCGGGACTACCTCATACGAGCAGTACTTC,CASSFSAGTTSYEQYF
TRBV10-3,.,TRBJ1-1,TRBD1,TGTGCCAGCGTGACTTTTACAGGGGATCGGACTGAAGCTTTCTTT,CASVTFTGDRTEAFF
TRBV2,few,TRBJ1-2,TRBD1,TGTGCCAGCAGTTTACAGGGGGCAGACTATGGCTACACCTTC,CASSLQGADYGYTF
TRBV10-3,.,TRBJ1-1,TRBD1,TGTGCCACAAAACAGGGGAGAGAAGCTTTCTTT,CATKQGREAFF
TRBV29-1,.,TRBJ1-2,.,TGCAGCGTTGTTGGAGGGAACTATGGCTACACCTTC,CSVVGGNYGYTF
TRBV5-1,.,TRBJ2-3,.,TGCGCCAGCAGCTTGGAAGGAGGGGCGGCTAGGGCCCAGTATTTT,CASSLEGGAARAQYF
TRBV9,few,TRBJ1-2,.,TGTGCCAGCAGCGGGTGGGAGAAGGACGTAAACTATGGCTACACCTTC,CASSGWEKDVNYGYTF
TRBV6-1,.,TRBJ1-3,TRBD1,TGTGCCAGCAGTGACCCGGGACAGGGTGGTGGAAACACCATATATTTT,CASSDPGQGGGNTIYF
TRBV7-8,few,TRBJ1-2,TRBD1,TGTGCCAGCAGCTTAGGGACAGGGAAAGACTATGGCTACACCTTC,CASSLGTGKDYGYTF
TRBV19,once,TRBJ2-7,.,TGTGCCAGTAGTACCACGCGACAGGTAAATACCTACGAGCAGTACTTC,CASSTTRQVNTYEQYF
TRBV6-5,.,TRBJ2-5,.,TGTGCCAGCACCACAATCCAGGGGAGCGGAGAGACCCAGTACTTC,CASTTIQGSGETQYF
TRBV7-2,once,TRBJ2-1,.,TGTGCCAGCAGCTTGCGCGGGGGCAGGGTACAAGGCAATGAGCAGTTCTTC,CASSLRGGRVQGNEQFF
TRBV7-6,once,TRBJ2-7,.,TGTGCCAGCAGCCACGGAGACAGCTACGAGCAGTACTTC,CASSHGDSYEQYF
TRBV7-9,.,TRBJ1-2,.,TGTGCCAGCAGCTTTAGTGGGCCAACTGGCTACACCTTC,CASSFSGPTGYTF
TRBV27,.,TRBJ2-7,TRBD2,TGTGCCAGCAGTCCACCAACTGCCTTTCGGGAGGGTTTCTACGAGCAGTACTTC,CASSPPTAFREGFYEQYF
TRBV13,.,TRBJ1-2,TRBD1,TGTGCCAGCAGCACGGGACAGGACAACTATGGCTACACCTTC,CASSTGQDNYGYTF
TRBV19,few,TRBJ1-3,.,TGTGCCAGTAGTCTGACCCCGCCCTGGCACAGTTCCTCTGGAAACACCATATATTTT,CASSLTPPWHSSSGNTIYF
TRBV4-1,.,TRBJ2-1,.,TGCGCCAGCAGCCAAGATAACGTTGGCTTCAATGAGCAGTTCTTC,CASSQDNVGFNEQFF
TRBV11-1,few,TRBJ2-7,TRBD2,TGTGCCAGCAGCTTAGTAGCGGGCCGGCAGTACTTC,CASSLVAGRQYF